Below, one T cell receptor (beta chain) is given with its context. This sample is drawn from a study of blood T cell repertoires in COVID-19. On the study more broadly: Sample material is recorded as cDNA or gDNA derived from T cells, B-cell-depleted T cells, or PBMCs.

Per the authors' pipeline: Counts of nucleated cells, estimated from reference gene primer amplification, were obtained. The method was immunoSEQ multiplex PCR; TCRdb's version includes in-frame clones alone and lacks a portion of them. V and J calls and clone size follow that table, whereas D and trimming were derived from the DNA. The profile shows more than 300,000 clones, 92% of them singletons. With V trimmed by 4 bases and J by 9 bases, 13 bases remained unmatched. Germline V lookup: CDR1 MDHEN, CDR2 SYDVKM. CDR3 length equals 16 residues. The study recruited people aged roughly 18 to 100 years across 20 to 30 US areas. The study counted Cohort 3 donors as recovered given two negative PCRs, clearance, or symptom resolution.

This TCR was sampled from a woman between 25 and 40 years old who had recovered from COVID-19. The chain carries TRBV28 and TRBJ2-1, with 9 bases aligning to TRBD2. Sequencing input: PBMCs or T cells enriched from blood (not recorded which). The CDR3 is CASSSPAGGPLGEQFF. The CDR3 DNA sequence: TGTGCCAGCAGTTCCCCCGCGGGGGGGCCTTTAGGTGAGCAGTTCTTC.